This TCR delta chain was identified in a study of gamma-delta chains in newborns, infants, children. Across the whole study: Microbial exposure reportedly drives polyclonal innate γδ T cell expansion after birth.

TCRdb reprocessed the reads through CATT. The sample includes 5,000 to 7,000 delta-chain clones, approximately 2.4% of them seen just once. The CDR3 is 15 residues long. Germline values: CDR1 GEAIGNYY, CDR2 EKD. With respect to this clone: At one boundary the junction diverges from the germline segment, which might be a read error. Other DNA sequences in this specimen translate into the identical CDR3.

The sequencing sample was made of blood. The chain employs TRDV2 and TRDJ1; 11 positions agree with TRDD3. The clonotype comes from a child who was a newborn, infant or young child, either healthy, febrile or measles-vaccinated (not recorded which). CDR3 protein: CACDPLGDRTDKLIF. The CDR3 nucleotides are TGTGCCTGCGACCCACTGGGGGATAGGACCGACAAACTCATCTTT.